This is a list of T cell receptor beta chains from one sample in a study of beta chain features in type 1 diabetes. This table comes from immunoSEQ multiplex PCR, and its TCRdb copy is limited to in-frame clones, with some not included. The sample lists over 600,000 clones, over 10% occurring once. Sequenced sample: naive CD4+ T cells from blood. The receptor set was obtained from a man in his thirties or forties with type 1 diabetes. CDR3s include the opening cysteine and the closing phenylalanine or tryptophan. A D gene is named only where the DNA matches it firmly. For some rows the clone size is stated as once, few or many, or as a class when expanded; others skip it.

CDR3	DNA	D	size	V	J
CARRVPGQGYEQYF	TGTGCCAGAAGAGTCCCGGGACAGGGGTACGAGCAGTACTTC	TRBD1	few	TRBV2	TRBJ2-7
CASSMGQINSPLHF	TGTGCCAGCAGCATGGGACAGATTAATTCACCCCTCCACTTT	TRBD1	few	TRBV5-4	TRBJ1-6
CASSLGGSSYNEQFF	TGTGCCAGCAGCTTGGGCGGCAGCTCCTACAATGAGCAGTTCTTC	NA	few	TRBV5-4	TRBJ2-1
CASSLRLSGANVLTF	TGCGCCAGCAGCTTGCGGTTGTCTGGGGCCAACGTCCTGACTTTC	NA	few	TRBV5-1	TRBJ2-6
CASSRGFDLNQPQHF	TGTGCCAGCAGCCGCGGCTTTGACCTAAATCAGCCCCAGCATTTT	NA	NA	TRBV4-2	TRBJ1-5
CASSLAAGLAGRGSGELFF	TGTGCCAGCAGCTTAGCTGCCGGACTAGCGGGCCGCGGGTCCGGGGAGCTGTTTTTT	TRBD2	few	TRBV7-2	TRBJ2-2
CASRPGTAARAAPLHF	TGTGCCAGCAGACCAGGGACCGCCGCGCGAGCGGCACCCCTCCACTTT	NA	few	TRBV27	TRBJ1-6
CASSRDLTDTQYF	TGTGCCAGCAGTCGGGACCTCACAGATACGCAGTATTTT	NA	NA	TRBV2	TRBJ2-3
CASSPGGTDTQYF	TGTGCCAGCAGCCCGGGAGGGACCGATACGCAGTATTTT	TRBD2	few	TRBV7-3	TRBJ2-3
CASSHSTGNQPQHF	TGTGCCAGCAGCCACTCTACAGGGAATCAGCCCCAGCATTTT	NA	NA	TRBV4-2	TRBJ1-5
CASSLRAAGGPPQFF	TGTGCCAGCAGCTTAAGGGCGGCCGGGGGGCCCCCGCAGTTCTTC	NA	NA	TRBV11-2	TRBJ2-1
CASTPTGGGEKLFF	TGTGCCAGCACCCCGACAGGGGGAGGGGAAAAACTGTTTTTT	TRBD1	NA	TRBV9	TRBJ1-4
CSAQKPGGEKLFF	TGCAGCGCCCAGAAACCGGGGGGTGAAAAACTGTTTTTT	NA	NA	TRBV29-1	TRBJ1-4
CSVTSPAGPRPSEAFF	TGCAGCGTCACAAGCCCCGCGGGTCCCCGTCCTTCTGAAGCTTTCTTT	NA	few	TRBV29-1	TRBJ1-1
CASSLATGQGFGGYTF	TGTGCCAGCAGCTTAGCAACGGGACAGGGTTTCGGAGGCTACACCTTC	TRBD1	NA	TRBV7-2	TRBJ1-2
CASSVYGGTDTQYF	TGTGCCAGCAGCGTATACGGGGGCACAGATACGCAGTATTTT	NA	NA	TRBV9	TRBJ2-3
CASSQLTSGSNEKLFF	TGCGCCAGCAGCCAACTAACTAGCGGTTCTAATGAAAAACTGTTTTTT	NA	NA	TRBV4-3	TRBJ1-4
CASILGTGRGTQYF	TGTGCCAGCATCCTGGGGACAGGGCGAGGGACCCAGTACTTC	TRBD1	NA	TRBV7-2	TRBJ2-5
CASSFGGGFSYEQYF	TGTGCCAGCAGCTTCGGTGGGGGTTTCTCCTACGAGCAGTACTTC	NA	NA	TRBV7-8	TRBJ2-7
CAWSLGGPGTQYF	TGTGCCTGGAGCTTAGGGGGACCAGGTACGCAGTATTTT	NA	NA	TRBV30	TRBJ2-3
CASSYAGRPQHF	TGTGCCAGCAGCTACGCCGGGAGGCCCCAGCATTTT	NA	few	TRBV7-2	TRBJ1-5
CASRDWTVNEQYF	TGTGCCAGCAGAGATTGGACAGTTAACGAGCAGTACTTC	NA	few	TRBV6-5	TRBJ2-7